This T cell receptor (beta chain) was recorded in a study of cytomegalovirus exposure and HLA in healthy donors. General study points: It was reported that the classifier diagnosed cytomegalovirus status with high specificity and sensitivity in both the original and validation cohorts.

Clones were read by immunoSEQ multiplex PCR, and TCRdb kept only the in-frame ones, dropping some. Of approximately 88,000 clones listed, approximately 96% are singletons. These donors were members of the roughly 120-subject validation cohort, a group separate from the approximately 700-subject first cohort. Note on this clone: Its specificity is not known.

This CDR3 contains 15 residues. Germline V gene data show CDR1 as SGHTA and CDR2 as FQGNSA. Trimming cost V 2 bases and J 7 bases; bases outside gene matches: 8. The receptor comes from a woman younger than 30 in good health and CMV-seronegative. Sequences were obtained from PBMCs. The chain carries TRBV7-2 and TRBJ1-2; 9 bases are shared with TRBD1. In DNA form, the CDR3 reads TGTGCCAGCAGCTTATCGCGGGACAGGGCGAGTGGCTACACCTTC. Translation gives CASSLSRDRASGYTF.